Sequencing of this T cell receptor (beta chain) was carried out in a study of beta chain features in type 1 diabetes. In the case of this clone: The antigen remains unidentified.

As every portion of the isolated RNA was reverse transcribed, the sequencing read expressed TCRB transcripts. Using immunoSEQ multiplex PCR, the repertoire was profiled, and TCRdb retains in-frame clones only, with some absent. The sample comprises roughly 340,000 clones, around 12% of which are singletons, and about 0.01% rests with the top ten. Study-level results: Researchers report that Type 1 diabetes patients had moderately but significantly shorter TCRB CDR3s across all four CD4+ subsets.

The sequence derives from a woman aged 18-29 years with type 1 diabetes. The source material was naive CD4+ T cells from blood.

CDR3 sequence reads: CASSLWTGSEQYF. CDR3 coding DNA: TGTGCCAGCAGTTTATGGACGGGGAGTGAGCAGTACTTC. The chain links TRBV28 to TRBJ2-7; D is possibly TRBD2 (5 bases). Trimming took off 0 bases at V and 7 bases at J, with 10 bases between the two ends. The CDR3 covers 13 residues. Germline V gene lookup returns CDR1 MDHEN and CDR2 SYDVKM.